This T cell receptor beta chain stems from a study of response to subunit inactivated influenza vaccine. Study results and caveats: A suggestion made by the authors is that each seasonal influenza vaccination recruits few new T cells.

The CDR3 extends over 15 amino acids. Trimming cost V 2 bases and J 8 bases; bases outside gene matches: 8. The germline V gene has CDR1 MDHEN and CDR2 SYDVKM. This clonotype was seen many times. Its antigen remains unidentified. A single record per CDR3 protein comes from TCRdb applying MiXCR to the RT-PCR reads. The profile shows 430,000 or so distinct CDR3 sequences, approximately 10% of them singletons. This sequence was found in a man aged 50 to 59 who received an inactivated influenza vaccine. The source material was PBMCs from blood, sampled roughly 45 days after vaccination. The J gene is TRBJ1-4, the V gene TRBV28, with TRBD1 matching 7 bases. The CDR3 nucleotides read TGTGCCAGCAGTTTACTGGACAGGACTACGGAAAAACTGTTTTTT. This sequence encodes CASSLLDRTTEKLFF.